One sample yielded the 6 T cell receptor beta chains listed below, sequenced in a study of T cell changes during pregnancy in multiple sclerosis. Using immunoSEQ multiplex PCR, the repertoire was profiled, and TCRdb retains in-frame clones only, with some absent. The data hold tens of thousands of clones, with 88% observed a single time. The sample was peripheral blood, taken in the first trimester of pregnancy. The source of these receptors is a female donor with multiple sclerosis, enrolled in a pregnancy study.

The CDR3 region is CASSQDWIGTGLNIQYF. The CDR3 DNA is TGCGCCAGCAGCCAAGATTGGATCGGGACAGGTCTAAACATTCAGTACTTC. This chain joins TRBV4-3 and TRBJ2-4, with 8 nucleotides matching TRBD1. J was trimmed by 6 bases and V by 0 bases; bases with no gene match: 10. CDR3 size: 17 residues. Germline CDR1 reads LGHNA; CDR2 reads YSLEER.

This chain joins TRBV5-1 and TRBJ2-7; maybe TRBD1 (6 bases). V gave up 3 bases and J gave up 5 bases, with 9 bases separating them. Germline-derived CDR1 and CDR2 are SGHRS and YFSETQ. The CDR3 has 12 residues. CDR3 sequence: CASSSDRDEQYF. DNA of the CDR3: TGCGCCAGCAGCTCGGACAGAGACGAGCAGTACTTC. Using reference TRBV5-1 and TRBJ2-7 for the parts outside the CDR3, the full variable domain is KAGVTQTPRYLIKTRGQQVTLSCSPISGHRSVSWYQQTPGQGLQFLFEYFSETQRNKGNFPGRFSGRQFSNSRSEMNVSTLELGDSALYLCASSSDRDEQYFGPGTRLTVT.

V usage is TRBV4-1 and J usage is TRBJ1-1; TRBD1 is a possible D gene (6 bases). The CDR3 has 14 residues. V was trimmed by 6 bases and J by 1 base, leaving 12 bases between them. Germline V gene lookup returns CDR1 MGHRA and CDR2 YSYEKL. CDR3 nucleotides: TGCGCCAGCAGTGTAAAACAGGGGAACACTGAAGCTTTCTTT. It codes for CASSVKQGNTEAFF.

The chain has TRBV28 and TRBJ1-2; D remains ambiguous. The CDR3 covers 14 residues. V was trimmed by 7 bases and J by 8 bases, leaving 20 bases between them. CDR1 and CDR2 from the germline V gene are MDHEN and SYDVKM. For the CDR3, the DNA is TGTGCCAGCACGGGAACGACGCAGATTGGGGGCTACACCTTC. Amino acids: CASTGTTQIGGYTF.

The V call is TRBV7-2, the J call TRBJ1-5; the match to TRBD1 covers 7 bases. After removal of 1 base from V and 5 bases from J, the junction contained 5 bases not matched to a gene. CDR3 length: 15 residues. Germline CDR1 reads SGHTA; CDR2 reads FQGNSA. The CDR3 DNA reads TGTGCCAGCAGCTTAGTCTCAGGGGGTTATCAGCCCCAGCATTTT. It yields the protein CASSLVSGGYQPQHF.

The chain links TRBV4-3 to TRBJ2-1; possible D gene TRBD2, 6 bases. The V gene's germline CDR1 is LGHNA and CDR2 YSLEER. The CDR3 is made up of 21 amino acids. With 5 bases removed from V and 4 bases from J, the gap between germline ends came to 33 bases. CDR3 amino acids: CASSLITRGNPPRVAYNEQFF. CDR3 nucleotide sequence: TGCGCCAGCAGCTTAATAACGCGGGGAAATCCCCCGAGGGTAGCTTACAATGAGCAGTTCTTC.